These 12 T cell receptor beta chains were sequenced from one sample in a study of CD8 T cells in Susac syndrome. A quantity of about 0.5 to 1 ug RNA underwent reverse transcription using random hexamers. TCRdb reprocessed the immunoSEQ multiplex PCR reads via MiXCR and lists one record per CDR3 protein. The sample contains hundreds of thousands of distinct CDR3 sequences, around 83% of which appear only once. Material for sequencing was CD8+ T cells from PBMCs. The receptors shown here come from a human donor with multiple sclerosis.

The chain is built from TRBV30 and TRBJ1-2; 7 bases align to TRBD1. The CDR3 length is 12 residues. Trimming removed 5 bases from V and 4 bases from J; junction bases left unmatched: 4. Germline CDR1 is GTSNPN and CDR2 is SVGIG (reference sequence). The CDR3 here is CAWYRGSYGYTF. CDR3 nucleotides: TGTGCCTGGTACAGGGGATCCTATGGCTACACCTTC. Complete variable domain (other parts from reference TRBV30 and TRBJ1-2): SQTIHQWPATLVQPVGSPLSLECTVEGTSNPNLYWYRQAAGRGLQLLFYSVGIGQISSEVPQNLSASRPQDRQFILSSKKLLLSDSGFYLCAWYRGSYGYTFGSGTRLTVV.

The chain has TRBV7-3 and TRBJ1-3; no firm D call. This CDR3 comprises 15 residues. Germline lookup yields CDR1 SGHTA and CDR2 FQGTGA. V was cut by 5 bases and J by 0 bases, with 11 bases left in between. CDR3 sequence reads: CASSGDIRSGNTIYF. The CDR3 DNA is TGTGCCAGCAGCGGCGACATCCGCTCTGGAAACACCATATATTTT. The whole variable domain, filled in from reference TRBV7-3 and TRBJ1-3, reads GAGVSQTPSNKVTEKGKYVELRCDPISGHTALYWYRQSLGQGPEFLIYFQGTGAADDSGLPNDRFFAVRPEGSVSTLKIQRTERGDSAVYLCASSGDIRSGNTIYFGEGSWLTVV.

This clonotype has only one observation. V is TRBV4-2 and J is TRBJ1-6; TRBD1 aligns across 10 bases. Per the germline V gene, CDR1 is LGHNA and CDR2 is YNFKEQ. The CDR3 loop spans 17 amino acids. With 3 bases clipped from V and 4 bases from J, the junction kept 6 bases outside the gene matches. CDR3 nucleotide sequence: TGTGCCAGCAGCCAGCCCGGGACAGGGGAATATAATTCACCCCTCCACTTT. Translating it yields CASSQPGTGEYNSPLHF.

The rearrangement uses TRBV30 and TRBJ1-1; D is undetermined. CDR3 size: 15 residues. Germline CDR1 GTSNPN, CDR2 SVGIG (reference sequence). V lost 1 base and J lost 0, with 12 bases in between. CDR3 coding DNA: TGTGCCTGGAGTGCCCGACGGTTCATGAACACTGAAGCTTTCTTT. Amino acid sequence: CAWSARRFMNTEAFF.

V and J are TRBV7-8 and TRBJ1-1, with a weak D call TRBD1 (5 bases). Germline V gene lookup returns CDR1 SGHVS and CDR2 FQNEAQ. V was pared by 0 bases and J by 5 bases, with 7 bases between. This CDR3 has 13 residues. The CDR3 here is CASSLAGVTEAFF. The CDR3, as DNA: TGTGCCAGCAGCTTAGCGGGGGTTACTGAAGCTTTCTTT.

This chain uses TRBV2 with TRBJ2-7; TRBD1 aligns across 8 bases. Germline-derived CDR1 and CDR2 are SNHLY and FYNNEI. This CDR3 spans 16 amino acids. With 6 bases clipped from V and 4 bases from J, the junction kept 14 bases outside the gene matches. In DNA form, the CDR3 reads TGTGCCAGCAGACCAAGATCGACAGGGGCGGGGTACGAGCAGTACTTC. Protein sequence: CASRPRSTGAGYEQYF. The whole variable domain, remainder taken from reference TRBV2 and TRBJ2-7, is EPEVTQTPSHQVTQMGQEVILRCVPISNHLYFYWYRQILGQKVEFLVSFYNNEISEKSEIFDDQFSVERPDGSNFTLKIRSTKLEDSAMYFCASRPRSTGAGYEQYFGPGTRLTVT.

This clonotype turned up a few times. DNA of the CDR3: TGTGCCAGCAGTTTCCCACTTACAGACCCGACTAGCTCGGGCACAGATACGCAGTATTTT. Amino acid sequence: CASSFPLTDPTSSGTDTQYF. This sequence joins TRBV28 and TRBJ2-3; 7 positions match TRBD2. The junction had 19 bases not matched to a gene; V was cut back by 3 bases and J by 1 base. CDR1 and CDR2 (germline): MDHEN, SYDVKM. CDR3 length: 20 amino acids.

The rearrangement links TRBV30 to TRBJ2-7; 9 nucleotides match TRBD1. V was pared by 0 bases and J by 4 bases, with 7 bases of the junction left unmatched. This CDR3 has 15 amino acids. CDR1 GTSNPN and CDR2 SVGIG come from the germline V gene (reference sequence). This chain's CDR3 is CAWSVLQGASYEQYF. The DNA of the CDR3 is TGTGCCTGGAGTGTACTACAGGGGGCCTCGTACGAGCAGTACTTC.

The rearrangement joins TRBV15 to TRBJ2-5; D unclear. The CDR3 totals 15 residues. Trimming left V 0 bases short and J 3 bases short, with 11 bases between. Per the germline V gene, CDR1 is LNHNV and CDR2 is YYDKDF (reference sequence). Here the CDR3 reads CATSRDRVSEETQYF. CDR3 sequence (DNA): TGTGCCACCAGCAGAGATCGGGTGTCCGAAGAGACCCAGTACTTC.

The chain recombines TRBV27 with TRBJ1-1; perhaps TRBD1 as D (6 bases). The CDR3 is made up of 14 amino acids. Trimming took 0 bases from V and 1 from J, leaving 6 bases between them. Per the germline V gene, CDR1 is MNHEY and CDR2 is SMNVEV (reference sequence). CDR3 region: CASSLSRGNTEAFF. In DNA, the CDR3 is TGTGCCAGCAGTTTATCCAGGGGGAACACTGAAGCTTTCTTT.

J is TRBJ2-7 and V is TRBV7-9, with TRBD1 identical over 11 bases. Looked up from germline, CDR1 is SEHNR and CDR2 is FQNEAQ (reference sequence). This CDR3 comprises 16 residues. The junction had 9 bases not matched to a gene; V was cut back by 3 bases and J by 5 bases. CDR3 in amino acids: CASSFVRDRGDDEQYF. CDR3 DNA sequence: TGTGCCAGCAGCTTTGTCCGGGACAGGGGGGACGACGAGCAGTACTTC.

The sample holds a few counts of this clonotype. CDR3 nucleotides: TGTGCCAGCGGGGACTACTACGAGCAGTACTTC. Amino acid sequence: CASGDYYEQYF. The chain has TRBV2 and TRBJ2-7; TRBD2 aligns across 7 bases. Unmatched junction bases numbered 1, after V lost 8 bases and J lost 3 bases. The CDR3 totals 11 residues. Germline CDR1 reads SNHLY; CDR2 reads FYNNEI.